This TCR beta chain appears in the sequencing data of a study of blood T cell repertoires in COVID-19. The germline gives CDR1 MNHEY, CDR2 SVGAGI. The CDR3 spans 15 residues. Trimming removed 6 bases from V and 5 bases from J; junction bases left unmatched: 13. Profiling relied on immunoSEQ multiplex PCR, and the TCRdb table lists in-frame clones only, not all of them. The table has about 81,000 clones, about 90% seen once. The source of this sequence is a woman of 80 years or more with acute or convalescent COVID-19. Sequenced material: peripheral blood. The genes are TRBV6-5 and TRBJ2-7; 7 bases agree with TRBD1. The CDR3 DNA follows: TGTGCCAGCAGCGCCCCGACAGGGCAGGCCAACGAGCAGTACTTC. Its translation is CASSAPTGQANEQYF.